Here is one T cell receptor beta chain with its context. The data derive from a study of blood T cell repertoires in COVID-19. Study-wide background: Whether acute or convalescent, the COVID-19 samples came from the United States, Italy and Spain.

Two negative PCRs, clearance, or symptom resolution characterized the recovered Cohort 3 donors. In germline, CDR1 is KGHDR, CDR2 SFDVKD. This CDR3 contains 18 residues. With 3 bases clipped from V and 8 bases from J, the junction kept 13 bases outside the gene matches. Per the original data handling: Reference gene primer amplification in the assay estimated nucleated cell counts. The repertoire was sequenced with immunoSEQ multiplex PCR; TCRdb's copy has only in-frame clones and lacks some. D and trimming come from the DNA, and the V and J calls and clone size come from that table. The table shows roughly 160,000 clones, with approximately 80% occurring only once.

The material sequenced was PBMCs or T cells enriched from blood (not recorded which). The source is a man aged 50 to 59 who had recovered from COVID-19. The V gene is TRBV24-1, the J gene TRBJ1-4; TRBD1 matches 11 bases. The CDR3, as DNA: TGTGCCACCAGTGATCCGTCCCGGGACAGGGGGGGGGACGAAAAACTGTTTTTT. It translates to CATSDPSRDRGGDEKLFF.